Sequencing of this T cell receptor (beta chain) was carried out in a study of blood T cell repertoires in COVID-19. Germline loops: CDR1 LGHNA, CDR2 YSLEER. V lost 5 bases to trimming and J lost 4 bases, with 15 bases between them. The length of the CDR3 is 15 residues. Generated by immunoSEQ multiplex PCR, the TCRdb table keeps only in-frame clones and is missing some. The sample has some 120,000 clones, less than 95% seen once; the top ten hold approximately 1.9%. The chain joins TRBV4-3 to TRBJ1-3, with no clear D. The TCR originated in a human donor with active COVID-19. The donor label of this sample is uncertain. Sequencing was carried out using peripheral blood. CDR3 sequence reads: CASSSEGKIGNTIYF. As DNA, the CDR3 is TGCGCCAGCAGCAGTGAGGGAAAGATAGGAAACACCATATATTTT.